This record looks at one TCR beta chain sequence and its context. Per the original data handling: Estimated nucleated cell counts came from reference gene primer amplification. Libraries were prepared by immunoSEQ multiplex PCR; TCRdb keeps only in-frame clonotypes and omits some of them. The DNA was the basis for D and trimming; V, J and clone size are from that table. The sample consists of under 350,000 clones, about 82% of them appearing once. The entry originates in a study of blood T cell repertoires in COVID-19. Background on the study: Spain, Italy and the United States supplied samples that represented acute and convalescent COVID-19. Sources were T cells, B-cell-depleted T cells, or PBMCs; the material itself was cDNA or gDNA.

Trimming left V 7 bases short and J 10 bases short, with 17 bases between. Germline V lookup: CDR1 MNHEY, CDR2 SVGAGI. This CDR3 is 14 amino acids long. J is TRBJ1-6 and V is TRBV6-5; D is unclear. Source material: peripheral blood. The TCR sequence derives from a human donor in a cohort sampled during active COVID-19. The chain's CDR3 is CASKIQSAGSPLHF. The CDR3 DNA reads TGTGCCAGCAAGATACAGTCGGCTGGGTCACCCCTCCACTTT.